The 2 T cell receptor beta chains presented below share a single source sample, sequenced in a study of CD8 T cells in ankylosing spondylitis. TCRdb re-called the 5' RACE reads with MiXCR, one entry per CDR3 protein. The table shows 250,000 to 350,000 distinct CDR3 sequences, with roughly 20% occurring only once. The specimen sequenced was blood, either unsorted or a sorted T cell fraction (not recorded which). These TCRs come from a male donor with ankylosing spondylitis or in good health (not recorded which).

The V gene is TRBV29-1, the J gene TRBJ2-2, with no clear D. The V and J ends lost 4 bases and 3 bases respectively, with 12 bases between them. Germline V gene data show CDR1 as SQVTM and CDR2 as ANQGSEA. The length of the CDR3 is 14 residues. The chain's CDR3 is CSVGYNVDTGELFF. CDR3 bases: TGCAGCGTTGGATATAATGTGGACACCGGGGAGCTGTTTTTT.

The V call is TRBV2, the J call TRBJ2-7, with 7 bases fitting TRBD2. J lost 5 bases, V lost 4 bases, and 5 bases had no gene match. The CDR3 consists of 13 residues. Per germline, CDR1 SNHLY and CDR2 FYNNEI. The CDR3 region has the DNA TGTGCCAGCAGTGGACGGGGAGGGCACGAGCAGTACGTC. Residues: CASSGRGGHEQYV.